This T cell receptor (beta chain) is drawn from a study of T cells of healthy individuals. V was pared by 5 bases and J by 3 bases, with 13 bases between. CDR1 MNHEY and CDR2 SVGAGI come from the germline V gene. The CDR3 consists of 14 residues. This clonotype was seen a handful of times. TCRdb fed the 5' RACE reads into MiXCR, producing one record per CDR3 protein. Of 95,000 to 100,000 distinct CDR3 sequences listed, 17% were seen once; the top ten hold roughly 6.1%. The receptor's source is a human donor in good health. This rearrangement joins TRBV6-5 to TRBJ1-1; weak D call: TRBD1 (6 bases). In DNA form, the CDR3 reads TGTGCCAGCAGTACAGGGCGGATGGACACTGAAGCTTTCTTT. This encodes CASSTGRMDTEAFF.